This paragraph reports one T cell receptor beta chain. The entry originates in a study of cytotoxic CD8 clonotypes in ibrutinib-treated CLL. Per the germline V gene, CDR1 is SGHRS and CDR2 is YFSETQ. The length of the CDR3 is 15 residues. Trimming took off 5 bases at V and 8 bases at J, with 19 bases between the two ends. The data were produced by immunoSEQ multiplex PCR, yet TCRdb's version contains in-frame clones alone and is incomplete. The sample records nearly 300,000 clones, more than 70% being singletons. The source is a human donor with chronic lymphocytic leukemia. Sequencing used PBMCs, obtained at disease progression, from a patient treated with ibrutinib. This chain connects TRBV5-1 to TRBJ1-4; no clear D. This CDR3 reads CASSGLNARGEKLFF. As DNA, the CDR3 is TGCGCCAGCAGTGGACTCAACGCGCGTGGGGAAAAACTGTTTTTT. Full variable domain (missing parts from reference TRBV5-1 and TRBJ1-4): KAGVTQTPRYLIKTRGQQVTLSCSPISGHRSVSWYQQTPGQGLQFLFEYFSETQRNKGNFPGRFSGRQFSNSRSEMNVSTLELGDSALYLCASSGLNARGEKLFFGSGTQLSVL.